These T cell receptor beta chains were read from a single sample in a study of shared clonotypes between healthy human individuals. Libraries were prepared by immunoSEQ multiplex PCR; TCRdb keeps only in-frame clonotypes and omits some of them. Of 450,000 to 500,000 clones listed, about 84% were seen once; the top ten hold more than 9.5%. The sequenced sample was PBMCs. Receptor source: a woman aged 40 to 50 in good health. Some clones in this sample may be carry-over from other donors' samples. CDR3s include the opening cysteine and the closing phenylalanine or tryptophan. Each record gives: V gene, J gene, clone size, D gene, CDR3 length, CDR3 DNA, CDR3 protein. D genes are given only for firm matches. Size is stated for part of the rows, as once, few or many counts, or as a class when the clone is expanded.

TRBV6-5,TRBJ2-1,.,.,15,TGTGCCAGCAGTTACGTGTGGGGATCCTACAATGAGCAGTTCTTC,CASSYVWGSYNEQFF
TRBV6-6,TRBJ2-2,.,.,13,TGTGCCAGCAGCTCCTTCCTAGCCGGGGAGCTGTTTTTT,CASSSFLAGELFF
TRBV19,TRBJ2-2,.,.,16,TGTGCCAGTAGTATATACCGGAGAACGAACACCGGGGAGCTGTTTTTT,CASSIYRRTNTGELFF
TRBV18,TRBJ2-7,.,TRBD2,17,TGTGCCAGCTCCCCCTCCCTCGCGGGAGGTGCGGGTCACGAGCAGTACTTC,CASSPSLAGGAGHEQYF
TRBV11-2,TRBJ2-7,.,.,13,TGTGCCAGCAGCCCAAGACAGTCTTACGAGCAGTACTTC,CASSPRQSYEQYF
TRBV6-5,TRBJ2-7,once,.,14,TGTGCCAGCAGTTACGACCGGGATGGCTACGAGCAGTACTTC,CASSYDRDGYEQYF
TRBV7-8,TRBJ1-1,.,.,15,TGTGCCAGCAGCTTAGCCGGGGGCAGGAACACTGAAGCTTTCTTT,CASSLAGGRNTEAFF
TRBV18,TRBJ1-4,few,.,12,TGTGCCAGCTCACCACAGAATGAAAAACTGTTTTTT,CASSPQNEKLFF
TRBV11-2,TRBJ1-2,.,.,13,TGTGCCAGCAGTCCTTTCCCGGACTATGGCTACACCTTC,CASSPFPDYGYTF
TRBV14,TRBJ2-3,.,.,14,TGTGCAAGCAGCCAAGCATTGAATATCGATACGCAGTATTTT,CASSQALNIDTQYF
TRBV6-1,TRBJ2-5,few,.,15,TGTGCCAGCAGTGAAGCGCCGGCGGTGGGGGGGACCCAGTACTTC,CASSEAPAVGGTQYF
TRBV19,TRBJ1-2,.,.,16,TGTGCCAGTACCTTGGGGGGCTCCAGGGCCCCCTTGGGCTACACCTTC,CASTLGGSRAPLGYTF
TRBV7-9,TRBJ1-6,.,TRBD1,18,TGTGCCAGCAGCACCCCAGACCGGGACAGGGGGCTCAATTCACCCCTCCACTTT,CASSTPDRDRGLNSPLHF
TRBV28,TRBJ2-7,.,.,15,TGTGCCAGCAGGGACCAAACCAGGGTAAACTACGAGCAGTACTTC,CASRDQTRVNYEQYF
TRBV19,TRBJ2-2,.,.,12,TGTGCCAGTAGTATAAACATCGGGGAGCTGTTTTTT,CASSINIGELFF
TRBV2,TRBJ2-1,.,.,13,TGTGCCAGCAGCCGGGACGCAAGAAATGAGCAGTTCTTC,CASSRDARNEQFF
TRBV25-1,TRBJ2-7,.,TRBD1,15,TGTGCCAGCAGTGAAACGAGGGACAGCGCCTACGAGCAGTACTTC,CASSETRDSAYEQYF
TRBV7-2,TRBJ2-5,.,.,12,TGTGCCAGCAGCCTGGGTGAAGCGACCCAGTACTTC,CASSLGEATQYF
TRBV5-1,TRBJ2-2,.,TRBD1,14,TGCGCCAGCAGCATGGACAGGGCGTCCGGGGAGCTGTTTTTT,CASSMDRASGELFF
TRBV29-1,TRBJ2-7,.,TRBD2,13,TGCAGCGCCTCGGGAGGGCCTCCCCTCGAGCAGTACTTC,CSASGGPPLEQYF
TRBV4-2,TRBJ2-7,.,TRBD2,17,TGTGCCAGCAGCCTCCGCGGGGGGCCTCAGGGTACCTACGAGCAGTACTTC,CASSLRGGPQGTYEQYF
TRBV5-1,TRBJ2-7,.,.,14,TGCGCCAGCAGCCTTTTGGGGGTTTTATACGAGCAGTACTTC,CASSLLGVLYEQYF
TRBV29-1,TRBJ2-5,.,.,14,TGCAGCGTTACACCTGCGGGGGCAAGAGAGACCCAGTACTTC,CSVTPAGARETQYF
TRBV19,TRBJ1-1,many,.,14,TGTGCCAGTAGTCCCCGGGGGACGCACACTGAAGCTTTCTTT,CASSPRGTHTEAFF
TRBV30,TRBJ1-1,.,.,15,TGTGCCGGGGGTGTAGGCCCTCAACTGAACACTGAAGCTTTCTTT,CAGGVGPQLNTEAFF
TRBV28,TRBJ2-7,.,.,15,TGTGCCAGCAGTCCCCCCCCGGCGCTAGGGTACGAGCAGTACTTC,CASSPPPALGYEQYF
TRBV19,TRBJ1-2,once,.,15,TGTGCCAGTAGTGAAACAGGAGGGGGTGACTATGGCTACACCTTC,CASSETGGGDYGYTF
TRBV10-3,TRBJ1-2,.,.,13,TGTGCCATCAGTGAGTCGGCTCTCTATGGCTACACCTTC,CAISESALYGYTF
TRBV11-2,TRBJ2-1,.,.,17,TGTGCCAGCAGCTTGTTAGGCGTCCAAGTCTCCTACAATGAGCAGTTCTTC,CASSLLGVQVSYNEQFF
TRBV7-8,TRBJ1-5,.,TRBD1,17,TGTGCCAGCAGCTTATGGGAGCCGGGACAGGGTAGTCAGCCCCAGCATTTT,CASSLWEPGQGSQPQHF
TRBV6-1,TRBJ2-5,.,.,11,TGTGCCAGCAGTGAAGAGGGGCCACAGTACTTC,CASSEEGPQYF
TRBV9,TRBJ2-1,.,TRBD2,13,TGTGCCAGCAGCGTCACCCGCGGGGGGGAGCAGTTCTTC,CASSVTRGGEQFF
TRBV4-1,TRBJ2-2,.,TRBD2,16,TGCGCCAGCAGCCAAGCACTAGCGCGGAACACCGGGGAGCTGTTTTTT,CASSQALARNTGELFF
TRBV9,TRBJ1-5,.,TRBD1,21,TGTGCCAGCAGCCCCATAGAGGGGGGGGACAGCCCTCAGCACAGCAATCAGCCCCAGCATTTT,CASSPIEGGDSPQHSNQPQHF
TRBV4-2,TRBJ2-2,.,.,13,TGTGCCAGCAGCCAAGGTCTGGCCGGGGAGCTGTTTTTT,CASSQGLAGELFF
TRBV6-5,TRBJ1-1,.,.,14,TGTGCCAGCAATTACCAGACGGGGGTGACTGAAGCTTTCTTT,CASNYQTGVTEAFF
TRBV18,TRBJ2-7,.,.,12,TGTGCCAGCTCACCAGAGGGGTACGAGCAGTACTTC,CASSPEGYEQYF
TRBV20-1,TRBJ1-2,.,.,11,TGCAGTGCTACTACAGGCTATGGCTACACCTTC,CSATTGYGYTF
TRBV28,TRBJ2-7,few,.,16,TGTGCCAGCAGTGCACCTGGACGGGCCCCGGGAGAGAGCATGAACTTC,CASSAPGRAPGESMNF
TRBV19,TRBJ1-1,.,.,13,TGTGCCAGTAGCAGTACATCAAACACTGAAGCTTTCTTT,CASSSTSNTEAFF
TRBV5-1,TRBJ1-3,.,TRBD1,16,TGCGCCAGCAGCCGAGGGACAGCGATCTCTGGAAACACCATATATTTT,CASSRGTAISGNTIYF
TRBV28,TRBJ2-1,.,.,12,TGTGCCAGCAGCTCATCTCTCGATGAGCAGTTCTTC,CASSSSLDEQFF
TRBV2,TRBJ1-5,.,TRBD1,14,TGTGCCAGCACCGGGACAGTGAGCAATCAGCCCCAGCATTTT,CASTGTVSNQPQHF
TRBV15,TRBJ1-3,.,TRBD1,16,TGTGCCACCAGCAGAGCTACAGGGGGCAGTGGAAACACCATATATTTT,CATSRATGGSGNTIYF
TRBV5-4,TRBJ2-3,.,.,15,TGTGCCAGCAGCTCGGACGGCTTTAGCACAGATACGCAGTATTTT,CASSSDGFSTDTQYF
TRBV5-1,TRBJ1-4,.,TRBD1,14,TGCGCCAGCAGCCGGACAGGGGGTAATGAAAAACTGTTTTTT,CASSRTGGNEKLFF
TRBV27,TRBJ2-7,.,TRBD1,16,TGTGCCAGCAGCCCCTTGGCAAGGGACAGGCATAATTGGGTGTACTTC,CASSPLARDRHNWVYF
TRBV19,TRBJ2-7,.,.,15,TGTGCCAGTAGTATTTCGGGGACAAATGTGTACGAGCAGTACTTC,CASSISGTNVYEQYF
TRBV2,TRBJ2-7,.,TRBD2,13,TGTGCCAGCAGCTCTAGCGGGAGGGCCGAGCAGTACTTC,CASSSSGRAEQYF
TRBV19,TRBJ1-6,.,TRBD1,13,TGTGCCAGTCAGACAGGGGGTAATTCACCCCTCCACTTT,CASQTGGNSPLHF
TRBV7-9,TRBJ1-1,.,.,11,TGTGCCAGCAGGCGGGGCACTGAAGCTTTCTTT,CASRRGTEAFF
TRBV6-5,TRBJ1-2,.,.,11,TGTGCCAGCAGGAAGGACTATGGCTACACCTTC,CASRKDYGYTF
TRBV27,TRBJ2-7,.,TRBD1,13,TGTGCCAGCAGTTTAACACAGGGGGGCGAGCAGTACTTC,CASSLTQGGEQYF